The 20 T cell receptor beta chains listed next were all sequenced from one sample in a study of regulatory T cells in long-lasting Graves disease. The time point is: newly diagnosed GD, antithyroid drugs for less than 3 months. RNA from PBMCs was the source of the TCR library. HTBI primers from iRepertoire and Arm-PCR of CDR3 regions yielded the TCR beta libraries. TCRdb re-called the multiplex PCR reads through MiXCR, storing one row per CDR3 protein. The profile shows some 490,000 distinct CDR3 sequences, more than 10% of them singletons. These same data were also listed under a study on T cells in Graves' hyperthyroidism and ophthalmopathy.

This specimen was peripheral blood mononuclear cells (PBMCs), taken at new diagnosis, from a patient treated with antithyroid drugs. The receptor set was obtained from a woman aged 25 to 39 with Graves disease.

Comment on this clonotype: This clone may be a read error of a much larger clone one base away. In this CDR3 the conserved last residue, phenylalanine or tryptophan, is missing, so a read error is likely. The chain couples TRBV7-2 to TRBJ1-1; possibly TRBD1 for D (6 bases). In germline, CDR1 is SGHTA, CDR2 FQGNSA. There are 14 residues in the CDR3. The V and J ends lost 8 bases and 2 bases respectively, with 15 bases between them. This CDR3 is CASQMTGENTEAFL. CDR3 sequence (DNA): TGTGCCAGCCAAATGACAGGAGAAAACACTGAAGCTTTCTTG.

This clonotype was counted at least ten times. The rearrangement uses TRBV12-3 or TRBV12-4 and TRBJ2-7; D possibly corresponds to TRBD1 (6 bases). The CDR3 is made up of 17 amino acids. Trimming pared 3 bases from V and 0 bases from J, leaving 18 bases between. CDR3 sequence reads: CASSLVWGHQTSYEQYF. In DNA form, the CDR3 reads TGTGCCAGCAGTTTGGTATGGGGACACCAAACCTCCTACGAGCAGTACTTC.

This clonotype was counted ten times or more. The chain recombines TRBV29-1 with TRBJ2-6, with D tentatively TRBD2 (5 bases). This CDR3 has 16 amino acids. CDR1 and CDR2 (germline): SQVTM, ANQGSEA. The V end lost 7 bases, the J end lost 2 bases, and 18 bases lay between the germline ends. The CDR3: CSASPTSGTGANVLTF. The CDR3 bases are TGCAGCGCTAGTCCCACCTCGGGAACTGGGGCCAACGTCCTGACTTTC. Variable domain in full (rest from reference TRBV29-1 and TRBJ2-6): SAVISQKPSRDICQRGTSLTIQCQVDSQVTMMFWYRQQPGQSLTLIATANQGSEATYESGFVIDKFPISRPNLTFSTLTVSNMSPEDSSIYLCSASPTSGTGANVLTFGAGSRLTVL.

Concerning this clonotype: A much larger clone differs by one base, so this may be a read error. This CDR3 fails to terminate in the conserved phenylalanine or tryptophan, so it likely reflects a read error. This chain joins TRBV28 and TRBJ1-6, with D possibly TRBD1 on 6 matching bases. CDR3 size: 15 residues. Looked up from germline, CDR1 is MDHEN and CDR2 is SYDVKM. V was shortened by 7 bases and J by 2 bases, with 12 bases between the two germline ends. The CDR3 is CASTYGQPYNSPLHL. The CDR3 region has the DNA TGTGCCAGCACATATGGACAGCCCTATAATTCACCCCTCCACCTT.

Details on this clonotype: A much larger clone lies one base from this, so it may be a read error. This sequence joins TRBV29-1 and TRBJ2-5; the D gene could be TRBD1 or TRBD2 (6 bases each). V lost 4 bases and J 9 bases, leaving 18 bases between the germline ends. CDR1 is SQVTM, CDR2 ANQGSEA, per germline. The CDR3 covers 13 residues. The CDR3 sequence is CSVGLGAGEAQYF. CDR3 bases: TGCAGCGTTGGTTTGGGGGCCGGGGAGGCCCAGTACTTC.

This clonotype came up once. A much larger clone differs from this one at a single base, so this may be a read error. Because it lacks the conserved phenylalanine or tryptophan at the end, this CDR3 is likely a read error. V usage is TRBV3-1 and J usage is TRBJ1-5; no definite D call. Per germline, CDR1 LGHDT and CDR2 YNNKEL (reference sequence). This CDR3 is built from 16 residues. The V gene lost 8 bases and the J gene lost 2 bases, with 19 bases spanning the gap. The CDR3 region has the DNA TGTGCCAGCTCCAAAAGGGCTGGTCTGCGCAATCAGCCCCAGCATCTT. It is translated as CASSKRAGLRNQPQHL.

Regarding this clonotype: Being one base from a much bigger clone, this may be a read error. J is TRBJ1-5 and V is TRBV6-2 or TRBV6-3; TRBD1 might be the D (6 bases). Germline CDR1 and CDR2: MNHEY and SVGEGT. V shed 8 bases and J shed 2 bases, with 16 bases lying between them. The CDR3 runs 15 residues. The CDR3 loop reads CASPNQGFGNQPQHF. CDR3 sequence (DNA): TGTGCCAGCCCGAACCAGGGGTTCGGCAATCAGCCCCAGCATTTT.

The rearrangement links TRBV6-5 to TRBJ2-5, with TRBD1 as a possible D gene (5 bases). Germline-derived CDR1 and CDR2 are MNHEY and SVGAGI. CDR3 size: 17 residues. V was pared by 2 bases and J by 2 bases, with 18 bases between. CDR3 nucleotides: TGTGCCAGCAGTTACGGTGTTGGCAGGGCTATTCAAGAGACCCAGTACTTC. Protein product: CASSYGVGRAIQETQYF.

The chain uses TRBV6-5 and TRBJ1-5; D is undetermined. Germline-derived CDR1 and CDR2 are MNHEY and SVGAGI. V lost 4 bases, J lost 2 bases, and 9 bases lay in between. The CDR3 has 14 amino acids. The CDR3 spells CASSSGNRNQPQHF. The CDR3 coding sequence is TGTGCCAGCAGTTCCGGGAACCGCAATCAGCCCCAGCATTTT.

This clonotype was counted between two and nine times. V usage is TRBV7-2 and J usage is TRBJ2-1; 10 bases agree with TRBD2. The CDR3 length is 16 residues. Germline lookup yields CDR1 SGHTA and CDR2 FQGNSA. V trimming: 5 bases; J trimming: 8 bases; junction bases outside the gene matches: 12. CDR3 DNA: TGTGCCAGCAGCCAACTTCCTAGCGGGAGAGGTTATGAGCAGTTCTTC. Translated: CASSQLPSGRGYEQFF.

This clonotype was picked up many times. The rearrangement links TRBV9 to TRBJ1-3; D is unresolved. This CDR3 has 15 residues. V lost 2 bases and J lost 0, with 9 bases in between. Germline V gene lookup returns CDR1 SGDLS and CDR2 YYNGEE. The CDR3 region is CASSVGGNSGNTIYF. For the CDR3, the DNA is TGTGCCAGCAGCGTCGGCGGAAACTCTGGAAACACCATATATTTT.

Points on this clonotype: Possible read error: a much larger clone is one base away. The genes are TRBV28 and TRBJ2-7; tentative D call: TRBD1 (5 bases). This CDR3 comprises 15 residues. CDR1 is MDHEN, CDR2 SYDVKM, per germline. CDR3 DNA: TGTGCCGGCAGTTTACCAGGGCATGTCTCCTACGAGCAGTACTTC. Translation gives CAGSLPGHVSYEQYF.

Only one count was recorded for this clonotype. A much larger clone lies a single base off, so this may be a read error. The rearrangement joins TRBV28 to TRBJ2-5; tentatively, D is TRBD1 or TRBD2 (6 bases each). Trimming stripped 6 bases from V and 11 bases from J, with 16 bases between. The CDR3 sequence is 12 residues long. CDR1 MDHEN and CDR2 SYDVKM come from the germline V gene. The CDR3 loop reads CASSSQGRRQYF. The CDR3 region has the DNA TGTGCCAGCAGCTCCCAGGGGAGGAGACAGTACTTC.

The V gene is TRBV19, the J gene TRBJ1-5; D gene uncertain. This CDR3 region has 15 residues. Germline V gene lookup returns CDR1 LNHDA and CDR2 SQIVND (reference sequence). The V and J ends lost 2 bases and 5 bases respectively, with 13 bases between them. The CDR3 sequence: CASSIRAGLDQPQHF. CDR3 coding DNA: TGTGCCAGTAGTATAAGGGCCGGATTGGATCAGCCCCAGCATTTT.

About this clonotype itself: One end of the junction does not line up with germline, which may come from a read error. V gene TRBV2 combines with J gene TRBJ2-7; 7 nucleotides match TRBD1. This CDR3 is 16 amino acids long. Per germline, CDR1 SNHLY and CDR2 FYNNEI. The CDR3: CVSSDVRDSFSYEQYF. As DNA, the CDR3 is TGTGTCAGCAGTGATGTTAGGGACAGCTTCTCCTACGAGCAGTACTTC. The variable domain in full, with the rest retrieved from reference TRBV2 and TRBJ2-7, is EPEVTQTPSHQVTQMGQEVILRCVPISNHLYFYWYRQILGQKVEFLVSFYNNEISEKSEIFDDQFSVERPDGSNFTLKIRSTKLEDSAMYFCVSSDVRDSFSYEQYFGPGTRLTVT.

There are many counts of this clonotype. V usage is TRBV11-2 and J usage is TRBJ1-1, with a weak D call TRBD1 (5 bases). The CDR3 sequence is 15 residues long. Germline assignment: CDR1 SGHAT and CDR2 FQNNGV. V shed 6 bases and J shed 10 bases, with 24 bases lying between them. This CDR3 reads CASRSLLRGEVGAFF. The DNA of the CDR3 is TGTGCCAGCAGAAGTCTTCTCCGGGGGGAAGTCGGAGCTTTCTTT.

This clonotype appeared a single time. Given a far larger clone just one base away, this is likely a sequencing read error. The CDR3 spells CATSDSAGTPYEQFF. In DNA, the CDR3 is TGTGCCACCAGTGATTCGGCGGGAACACCCTACGAGCAGTTCTTC. The chain carries TRBV24-1 and TRBJ2-1; D is perhaps TRBD2 (6 bases). Per the germline V gene, CDR1 is KGHDR and CDR2 is SFDVKD. This CDR3 has 15 residues. The germline V and J ends were trimmed by 2 bases and 10 bases, with 17 bases remaining between them.

V usage is TRBV28 and J usage is TRBJ1-1; D possibly corresponds to TRBD1 (5 bases). The CDR3 has 17 residues. Trimming removed 5 bases at V and 4 bases at J, with 23 bases between. The germline V gene encodes CDR1 MDHEN and CDR2 SYDVKM. CDR3 in amino acids: CASSPPGGVGYTTEAFF. CDR3 sequence (DNA): TGTGCCAGCAGTCCCCCGGGAGGGGTGGGATATACCACTGAAGCTTTCTTT. The variable domain in full, with the rest retrieved from reference TRBV28 and TRBJ1-1, is DVKVTQSSRYLVKRTGEKVFLECVQDMDHENMFWYRQDPGLGLRLIYFSYDVKMKEKGDIPEGYSVSREKKERFSLILESASTNQTSMYLCASSPPGGVGYTTEAFFGQGTRLTVV.

Details on this clonotype: A read error is possible here, since a much larger clone lies one base away. In DNA form, the CDR3 reads TGTGGCAGCACCCAGGGGGCGAGAGCTTTCTTT. Protein sequence: CGSTQGARAFF. The J gene is TRBJ1-1, the V gene TRBV2; 8 bases match TRBD1. CDR3 size: 11 residues. Per the germline V gene, CDR1 is SNHLY and CDR2 is FYNNEI.

The rearrangement links TRBV18 to TRBJ1-4; no reliable D call. The V and J ends lost 6 bases and 1 base respectively, with 12 bases between them. This CDR3 is built from 15 residues. Looked up from germline, CDR1 is KGHSH and CDR2 is LQKENI. CDR3 bases: TGTGCCAGCTCCTTCTCCTTGGGAACTAATGAAAAACTGTTTTTT. This sequence encodes CASSFSLGTNEKLFF.